Included here is one T cell receptor (beta chain) sequence, with context. What it binds is unknown. This record belongs to a study of cytomegalovirus exposure and HLA in healthy donors. Whole-study context: The early release's HLA-typed donors yielded tens of millions of unique TCRs. Findings and limits, study-wide: Prior analysis indicated that the majority of TCR beta V segments exhibited productivity approximately 87% or approximately 30% of the time. According to a later analysis, most TCR beta chains associated with CMV appeared HLA-restricted. TCR beta chain V- and J-gene trimming was linked, in a later analysis, to a missense variant in DCLRE1C.

This CDR3 has 15 amino acids. V lost 1 base to trimming and J lost 3 bases, with 10 bases between them. Looked up from germline, CDR1 is SGHAT and CDR2 is FQNNGV. The PCR was carried out with 60 Vbeta primers and 13 Jbeta primers. The data were produced by immunoSEQ multiplex PCR, yet TCRdb's version contains in-frame clones alone and is incomplete. The sample includes roughly 200,000 clones, around 78% of them seen just once. This chain links TRBV11-2 with TRBJ1-3, with no clear D. Sequencing was done on a sample of PBMCs. The receptor's source is a man aged 25-45 years in good health and CMV-seronegative. Here the CDR3 DNA reads TGTGCCAGCAGCTTAGTTTCGACTTTTGGAAACACCATATATTTT. This codes for CASSLVSTFGNTIYF.